What follows describes a single TCR beta chain. The diagnostic criteria for definite or probable disease, as recently defined, were met by the patients with Susac syndrome. A quantity of about 0.5 to 1 ug RNA underwent reverse transcription using random hexamers. MiXCR, applied by TCRdb to the immunoSEQ multiplex PCR reads, yields one record per CDR3 protein. The data hold some 180,000 distinct CDR3 sequences, with 90% to 95% observed a single time. These data belong to a study of CD8 T cells in Susac syndrome. Germline V gives CDR1 SGHRS, CDR2 YFSETQ. This CDR3 is 15 amino acids long. The V end lost 6 bases, the J end lost 0 bases, and 10 bases lay between the germline ends.

The receptor was derived from a human donor with Susac syndrome. The chain is built from TRBV5-1 and TRBJ1-6; D may be TRBD1 (6 bases). The source material was CD4+ T cells from PBMCs. Here the CDR3 DNA reads TGCGCCAGCAATAAGGGGGACTCCTATAATTCACCCCTCCACTTT. Its protein product is CASNKGDSYNSPLHF. The full variable domain, in which reference TRBV5-1 and TRBJ1-6 provide the parts outside the CDR3, is KAGVTQTPRYLIKTRGQQVTLSCSPISGHRSVSWYQQTPGQGLQFLFEYFSETQRNKGNFPGRFSGRQFSNSRSEMNVSTLELGDSALYLCASNKGDSYNSPLHFGNGTRLTVT.